The clone carrying this T cell receptor beta chain occurred a few times. Its specificity is not known. This sample's time point: week 47, end of study. Doses of 300 ug of mutant IDH1 20-mer peptide were given with topical imiquimod. The data were taken from a study of a mutant IDH1 vaccine in newly diagnosed glioma. Overall study: Patients began vaccination 4-6 weeks after radiotherapy alone, or with temozolomide cycles. Treated patients showed a male proportion of 62.5%, a female proportion of roughly 40%, and a mean age of roughly 40 years. General study results and limits: Shifts in the top peripheral T cell clonotypes seemed unrelated to pseudoprogression.

Profiled with immunoSEQ multiplex PCR; TCRdb holds only in-frame clones, not every one. The sample carries tens of thousands of clones, about 80% recorded once. The CDR3 is made up of 13 amino acids. Germline CDR1 SQVTM, CDR2 ANQGSEA. This chain uses TRBV29-1 with TRBJ1-2; D not resolved. The receptor was derived from a man younger than 35 with glioma. Some clones in this sample may be carry-over from other donors' samples. Sequences were derived from PBMCs, sampled from a glioma patient whose treatment included an IDH1 peptide vaccine. CDR3 nucleotides: TGCAACCCCTCGGGAGGCCCGGTGCATGGCTACACCTTC. Its protein is CNPSGGPVHGYTF.